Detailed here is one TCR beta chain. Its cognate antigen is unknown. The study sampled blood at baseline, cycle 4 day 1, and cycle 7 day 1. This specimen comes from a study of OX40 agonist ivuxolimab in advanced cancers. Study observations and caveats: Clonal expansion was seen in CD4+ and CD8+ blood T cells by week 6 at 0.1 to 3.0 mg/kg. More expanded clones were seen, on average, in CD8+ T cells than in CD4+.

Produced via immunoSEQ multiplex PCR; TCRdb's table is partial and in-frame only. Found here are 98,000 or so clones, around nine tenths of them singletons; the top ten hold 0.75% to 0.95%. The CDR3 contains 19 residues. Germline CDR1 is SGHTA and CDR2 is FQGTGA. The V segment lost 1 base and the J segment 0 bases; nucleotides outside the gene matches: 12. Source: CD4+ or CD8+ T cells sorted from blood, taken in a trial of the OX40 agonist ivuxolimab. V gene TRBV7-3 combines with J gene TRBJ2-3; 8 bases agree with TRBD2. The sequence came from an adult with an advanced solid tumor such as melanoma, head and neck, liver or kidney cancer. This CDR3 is CASSLKFRSGRASTDTQYF. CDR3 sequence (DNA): TGTGCCAGCAGCTTAAAATTCCGGAGCGGGAGAGCTAGCACAGATACGCAGTATTTT.